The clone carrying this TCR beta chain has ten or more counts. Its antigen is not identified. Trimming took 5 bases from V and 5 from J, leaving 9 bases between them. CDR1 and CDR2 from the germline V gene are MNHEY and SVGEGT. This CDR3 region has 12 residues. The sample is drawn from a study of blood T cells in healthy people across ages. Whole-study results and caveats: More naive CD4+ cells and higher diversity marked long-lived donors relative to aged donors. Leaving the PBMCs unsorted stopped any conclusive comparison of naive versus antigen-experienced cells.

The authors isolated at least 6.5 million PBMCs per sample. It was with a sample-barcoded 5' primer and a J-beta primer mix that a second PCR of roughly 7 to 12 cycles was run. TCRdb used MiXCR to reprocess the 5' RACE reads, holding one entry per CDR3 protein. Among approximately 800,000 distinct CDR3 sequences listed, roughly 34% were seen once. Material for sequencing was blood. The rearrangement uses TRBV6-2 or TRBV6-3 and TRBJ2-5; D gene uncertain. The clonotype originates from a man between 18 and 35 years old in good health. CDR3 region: CASSQGKETQYF. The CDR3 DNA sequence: TGTGCCAGCAGTCAAGGAAAGGAGACCCAGTACTTC.